This T cell receptor (beta chain) came from a study of early T cells in non-severe SARS-CoV-2 infection. V shed 0 bases and J 4 bases; nucleotides not matched to a gene: 5. The CDR3 is 16 residues long. Per germline, CDR1 SGHRS and CDR2 YFSETQ. One entry per CDR3 protein, called by TCRdb with MiXCR from the 5' RACE reads. This sample carries just under 90,000 distinct CDR3 sequences, approximately 15% of them seen once, and the ten largest clones take over 6.5%. The rearrangement uses TRBV5-1 and TRBJ2-3; TRBD2 matches 10 bases. Sequenced: whole blood. This receptor was obtained from an adult who was a healthcare worker with PCR-confirmed SARS-CoV-2 infection or an uninfected control (not recorded which). DNA of the CDR3: TGCGCCAGCAGCTTGGCTAGCGGGAGTGTCGCAGATACGCAGTATTTT. It codes for CASSLASGSVADTQYF.